The TCR beta chain described here comes from a study of OX40 agonist ivuxolimab in advanced cancers. Broadly, across the study: Ivuxolimab was an agonistic, fully human IgG2 monoclonal antibody directed against OX40 (CD134), a costimulatory receptor. Intravenous ivuxolimab was administered to patients every 2 weeks at six dose levels: 0.01, 0.1, 0.3, 1.5, 3 and 10 mg/kg. Of the approximately 50 patients in dose escalation, about 20 had hepatocellular carcinoma, approximately 15 had melanoma, 9 had renal cell carcinoma and 9 had head and neck cancer. In the dose-escalation cohort, approximately 80% of patients were male, and the mean age was around 65 years with a range of about 23 to 79. Patients were allowed to have had prior anti-PD-1, anti-PD-L1 or anti-CTLA-4 therapy, and 40% of the dose-escalation patients had been treated with checkpoint inhibitors. Partial responses occurred in three dose-escalation patients, of whom one had hepatocellular carcinoma and two had cutaneous melanoma. Peripheral TCRbeta sequencing was intended to test whether TCR sequence diversity was altered and clonal T-cell expansion was caused by ivuxolimab. The paper describes the monotherapy dose-escalation part (N = 52 patients) of the phase I trial of ivuxolimab.

V is pared back by 11 bases and J by 1 base, with 17 bases lying between the germline termini. There are 14 amino acids in the CDR3, from cysteine to phenylalanine inclusive. Just CDR3 DNA is preserved here, 42 bases in frame from base 1. Study-level results and caveats: Clonal expansion of both CD4+ and CD8+ blood T cells was observed from baseline to week 6 at doses 0.1 to 3.0 mg/kg. The antigen specificity of the peripheral T cells that underwent clonal expansion was not determined. In the 0.1-3.0 mg/kg groups, partial responders had among the lowest normalized peripheral clonal expansion, particularly in CD8+ T cells. Low levels of normalized T-cell clonal expansion were also shown by some nonresponding patients. On average, CD8+ T cells showed more expanded clones than CD4+ T cells after ivuxolimab.

Notes on this clone: Its antigen has not been determined. Base qualities are not provided; no much larger clone lies one nucleotide away.

The trial excluded patients who had a history of autoimmune disease or who were on systemic immunosuppression. Peripheral blood for TCR sequencing was drawn from every dose cohort at baseline, at cycle 4 day 1 and at cycle 7 day 1. The samples were drawn from a first-in-human, open-label, multicenter phase I dose-escalation trial of ivuxolimab. Adults with locally advanced or metastatic melanoma, renal cell, hepatocellular, or head and neck squamous cell carcinoma were enrolled in the trial. CD4+ and CD8+ T cells were sorted separately from peripheral blood before TCR sequencing. Genomic DNA was isolated from the sorted cells so that the TCRbeta CDR3 region could be sequenced. The immunoSEQ Assay was used to sequence the TCRbeta CDR3 regions. TCRdb carries this immuneACCESS record with in-frame sequences only. Its versions omit some clonotypes, under half of them owing to an unresolved V gene in the studies checked, with the rest unexplained. The sample records approximately 80,000 clones, roughly 87% of which are singletons. The ten largest clones take up 0.2% to 0.3% of the sample.

The rearrangement combines TRBV23-1 with TRBJ1-1, with a weak D call of TRBD1 (5 bases match). TRBV23-1 is identified as an open reading frame with a role that is uncertain. The sequence came from an adult with an advanced solid tumor such as melanoma, head and neck, liver or kidney cancer. The specimen comprised CD4+ or CD8+ T cells sorted from blood, sampled in a trial of the OX40 agonist ivuxolimab. The DNA is as follows: TGCGCCCCCGGGCAGGGAAAGGGGAACACTGAAGCTTTCTTT. Its product reads: CAPGQGKGNTEAFF.